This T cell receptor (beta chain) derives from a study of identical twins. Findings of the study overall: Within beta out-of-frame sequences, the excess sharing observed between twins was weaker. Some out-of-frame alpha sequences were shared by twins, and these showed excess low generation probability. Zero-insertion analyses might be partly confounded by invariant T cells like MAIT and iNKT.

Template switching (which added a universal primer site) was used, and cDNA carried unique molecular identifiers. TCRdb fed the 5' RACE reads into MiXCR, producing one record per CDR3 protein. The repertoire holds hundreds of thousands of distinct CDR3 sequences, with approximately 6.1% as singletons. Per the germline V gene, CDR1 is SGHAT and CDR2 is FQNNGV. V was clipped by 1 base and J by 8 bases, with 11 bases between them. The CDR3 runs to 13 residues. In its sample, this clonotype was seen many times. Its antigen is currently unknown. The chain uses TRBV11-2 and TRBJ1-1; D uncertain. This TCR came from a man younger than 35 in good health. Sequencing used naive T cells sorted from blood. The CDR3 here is CASSLGASSEAFF. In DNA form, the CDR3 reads TGTGCCAGCAGCTTAGGGGCCAGTTCAGAAGCTTTCTTT. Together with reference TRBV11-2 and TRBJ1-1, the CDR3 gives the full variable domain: EAGVAQSPRYKIIEKRQSVAFWCNPISGHATLYWYQQILGQGPKLLIQFQNNGVVDDSQLPKDRFSAERLKGVDSTLKIQPAKLEDSAVYLCASSLGASSEAFFGQGTRLTVV.